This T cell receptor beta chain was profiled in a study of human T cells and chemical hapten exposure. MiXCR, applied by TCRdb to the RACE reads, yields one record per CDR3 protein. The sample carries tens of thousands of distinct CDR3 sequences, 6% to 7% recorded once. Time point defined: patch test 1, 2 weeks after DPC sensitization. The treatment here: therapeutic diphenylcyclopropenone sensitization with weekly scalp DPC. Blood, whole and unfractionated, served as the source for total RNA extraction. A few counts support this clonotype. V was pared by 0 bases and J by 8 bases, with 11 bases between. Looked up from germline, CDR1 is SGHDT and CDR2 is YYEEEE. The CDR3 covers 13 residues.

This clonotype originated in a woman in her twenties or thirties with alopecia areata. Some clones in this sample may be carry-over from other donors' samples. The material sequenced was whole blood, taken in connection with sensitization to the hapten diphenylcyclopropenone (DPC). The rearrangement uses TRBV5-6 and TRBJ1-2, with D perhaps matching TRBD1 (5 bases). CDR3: CASSLEQVRGYTF. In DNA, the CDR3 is TGTGCCAGCAGCTTGGAACAGGTCCGAGGCTACACCTTC.